These 24 T cell receptor beta chains originate from one sample sequenced in a study of human T cells and chemical hapten exposure. Noted time point: patch test 1, 2 weeks after DPC sensitization. Treatment here: therapeutic diphenylcyclopropenone sensitization with weekly scalp DPC. TCRdb re-analysed the RACE reads in MiXCR, keeping a single row per CDR3 protein. Of approximately 82,000 distinct CDR3 sequences in the sample, approximately 12% were seen once. The source material was whole blood, sampled in connection with sensitization to the hapten diphenylcyclopropenone (DPC). The receptors were gathered from a woman aged 60-75 years with alopecia areata. Some clones in this sample may be carry-over from other donors' samples.

This clonotype showed up just a few times. The chain uses TRBV10-3 and TRBJ1-1, with D perhaps TRBD1 (5 bases). V lost 4 bases to trimming and J lost 5 bases, with 17 bases between them. The CDR3 covers 15 residues. Looked up from germline, CDR1 is ENHRY and CDR2 is SYGVKD. CDR3 coding DNA: TGTGCCATCAGTGGGGATTTGGGGGTTTTGACTGAAGCTTTCTTT. Its translation: CAISGDLGVLTEAFF.

The CDR3: CATSRADLPQHF. CDR3 in DNA: TGTGCCACCAGCAGAGCGGACTTGCCCCAGCATTTT. This chain links TRBV15 with TRBJ1-5; no reliable D call. The CDR3 spans 12 residues. The V and J ends lost 1 base and 9 bases respectively, with 7 bases between them. Germline CDR1 is LNHNV and CDR2 is YYDKDF (reference sequence).

The rearrangement uses TRBV7-9 and TRBJ1-1; D gene unclear. V lost 1 base to trimming and J lost 4 bases, with 4 bases between them. This CDR3 contains 12 residues. CDR1 is SEHNR, CDR2 FQNEAQ, per germline (reference sequence). In DNA form, the CDR3 reads TGTGCCAGCAGCTTAGGGACCACTGAAGCTTTCTTT. Protein sequence: CASSLGTTEAFF.

This clonotype has ten or more counts. The V gene is TRBV7-2, the J gene TRBJ2-1; TRBD2 matches at 10 bases. Germline V gene sequence: CDR1 SGHTA, CDR2 FQGNSA. This CDR3 comprises 15 residues. The V and J ends lost 1 base and 9 bases, in that order; junction bases with no gene match: 6. CDR3 bases: TGTGCCAGCAGCTTAGTCCAGCGGGGGGGCGGTGAGCAGTTCTTC. It codes for CASSLVQRGGGEQFF.

This clonotype was seen many times. The chain uses TRBV5-4 and TRBJ2-7; D is unclear. Germline values: CDR1 SGHNT, CDR2 YYREEE (reference sequence). CDR3 size: 12 residues. Deletions cut 4 bases from V and 4 bases from J, with 9 bases between. This CDR3 reads CASSRQAYEQYF. CDR3 sequence (DNA): TGTGCCAGCAGCCGCCAGGCTTACGAGCAGTACTTC.

The genes are TRBV2 and TRBJ1-6, with unresolved D. The germline gives CDR1 SNHLY, CDR2 FYNNEI. CDR3 size: 15 residues. V gave up 4 bases and J gave up 0 bases, with 7 bases separating them. CDR3 protein: CASSGTVSYNSPLHF. In DNA, the CDR3 is TGTGCCAGCAGTGGGACGGTCTCCTATAATTCACCCCTCCACTTT.

In this sample, this clonotype turned up a few times. This chain joins TRBV10-2 and TRBJ2-5; D possibly uses TRBD1 or TRBD2 (5 bases each). This CDR3 has 16 residues. V was clipped by 0 bases and J by 5 bases, with 16 bases between them. The germline V gene encodes CDR1 WSHSY and CDR2 SAAADI. The CDR3 nucleotides read TGCGCCAGCAGTGAGTCCGTGGGACCGCCGCAGGAGACCCAGTACTTC. Translating gives CASSESVGPPQETQYF.

This rearrangement joins TRBV5-1 to TRBJ2-7; 8 bases map to TRBD1. Germline V gene data show CDR1 as SGHRS and CDR2 as YFSETQ. CDR3 length equals 14 residues. J gave up 6 bases and V 4 bases, and 9 bases lay outside the gene matches. Written as DNA, the CDR3 is TGCGCCAGCAGCACTGGACAGGGCCAGGGCGAGCAGTACTTC. This encodes CASSTGQGQGEQYF. Full variable domain (remainder filled in from reference TRBV5-1 and TRBJ2-7): KAGVTQTPRYLIKTRGQQVTLSCSPISGHRSVSWYQQTPGQGLQFLFEYFSETQRNKGNFPGRFSGRQFSNSRSEMNVSTLELGDSALYLCASSTGQGQGEQYFGPGTRLTVT.

V and J are TRBV6-6 and TRBJ2-2; no firm D call. V lost 5 bases and J lost 1, with 11 bases in between. The CDR3 spans 15 residues. Germline CDR1 is MNHNY and CDR2 is SVGAGI (reference sequence). The CDR3 spells CASSPLIRNTGELFF. In nucleotides, the CDR3 is TGTGCCAGCAGTCCCCTAATAAGGAACACCGGGGAGCTGTTTTTT.

Remarks on this clonotype: An end of the junction does not agree with germline; a read error may underlie this. The J gene is TRBJ2-3, the V gene TRBV20-1; 8 bases are shared with TRBD1. Looked up from germline, CDR1 is DFQATT and CDR2 is SNEGSKA (reference sequence). The CDR3 runs to 14 residues. This CDR3 reads CSASLDRATGTQYF. In nucleotides, the CDR3 is TGCAGTGCTAGTTTGGACAGGGCGACAGGTACGCAGTATTTT.

This clonotype was seen a few times. CDR3 region: CAWTHGLSGNTIYF. The CDR3 DNA reads TGTGCCTGGACCCACGGTCTCTCTGGAAACACCATATATTTT. V usage is TRBV30 and J usage is TRBJ1-3, with D unresolved. The CDR3 covers 14 residues. Looked up from germline, CDR1 is GTSNPN and CDR2 is SVGIG (reference sequence). V lost 4 bases, J lost 0 bases, and 10 bases lay in between.

This clonotype was observed at least ten times. The chain couples TRBV5-1 to TRBJ2-3, with 7 nucleotides matching TRBD1. Unmatched junction bases numbered 8, after V lost 4 bases and J lost 3 bases. CDR3 length: 15 residues. Germline assignment: CDR1 SGHRS and CDR2 YFSETQ. The CDR3 sequence: CASSTDRMGTDTQYF. CDR3 coding DNA: TGCGCCAGCAGCACGGACAGGATGGGGACAGATACGCAGTATTTT.

This clonotype was detected many times. V and J are TRBV7-2 and TRBJ2-5; 7 nucleotides align to TRBD2. The germline CDR1 and CDR2 sequences are SGHTA and FQGNSA. CDR3 length: 17 amino acids. Trimming removed 4 bases from V and 3 bases from J; junction bases left unmatched: 14. Here the CDR3 DNA reads TGTGCCAGCAGCTACCGGGCTGGGGGGGGACTAAAAGAGACCCAGTACTTC. Its translation: CASSYRAGGGLKETQYF.

The chain couples TRBV18 to TRBJ1-2, with D maybe TRBD1 (6 bases). The CDR3 sequence is 13 residues long. Germline V lookup: CDR1 KGHSH, CDR2 LQKENI. V gave up 5 bases and J gave up 4 bases, with 11 bases separating them. CDR3 loop: CASSADRTYGYTF. The CDR3 DNA reads as TGTGCCAGCTCAGCTGACAGGACCTATGGCTACACCTTC. Based on the CDR3 plus reference TRBV18 and TRBJ1-2, the full variable domain is NAGVMQNPRHLVRRRGQEARLRCSPMKGHSHVYWYRQLPEEGLKFMVYLQKENIIDESGMPKERFSAEFPKEGPSILRIQQVVRGDSAAYFCASSADRTYGYTFGSGTRLTVV.

This clonotype was observed many times. The rearrangement uses TRBV19 and TRBJ2-7; D remains unclear. Trimming shortened V by 0 bases and J by 4 bases, and 7 bases separated the two germline ends. CDR1 LNHDA and CDR2 SQIVND come from the germline V gene (reference sequence). This CDR3 region has 13 residues. CDR3 residues: CASSIDRRYEQYF. In nucleotides, the CDR3 is TGTGCCAGTAGTATAGACAGGCGGTACGAGCAGTACTTC. Based on the CDR3 plus reference TRBV19 and TRBJ2-7, the full variable domain is DGGITQSPKYLFRKEGQNVTLSCEQNLNHDAMYWYRQDPGQGLRLIYYSQIVNDFQKGDIAEGYSVSREKKESFPLTVTSAQKNPTAFYLCASSIDRRYEQYFGPGTRLTVT.

The rearrangement links TRBV15 to TRBJ2-7; D ambiguous. The CDR3 spans 15 residues. CDR1 and CDR2 from the germline V gene are LNHNV and YYDKDF (reference sequence). Trimming took 2 bases from V and 0 from J, leaving 11 bases between them. This chain's CDR3 is CATSRTGSLSYEQYF. The DNA for the CDR3 is TGTGCCACCAGCAGAACCGGATCGCTCTCCTACGAGCAGTACTTC.

The rearrangement joins TRBV24-1 to TRBJ2-1; D not resolved. The V and J ends lost 5 bases and 8 bases respectively, with 15 bases between them. The CDR3 spans 14 residues. The germline CDR1 and CDR2 sequences are KGHDR and SFDVKD. Here the CDR3 reads CATSGPGFGDEQFF. The CDR3 nucleotides are TGTGCCACCAGTGGACCGGGTTTTGGCGATGAGCAGTTCTTC.

This clonotype was observed at least ten times. The J gene is TRBJ1-2, the V gene TRBV25-1, with D unresolved. Trimming shortened V by 4 bases and J by 5 bases, and 11 bases separated the two germline ends. Per germline, CDR1 MGHDK and CDR2 SYGVNS. The CDR3 extends over 13 amino acids. The CDR3 is CASSVDTLYGYTF. The CDR3 nucleotides read TGTGCCAGCAGTGTAGATACACTTTATGGCTACACCTTC.

The V call is TRBV2, the J call TRBJ2-5, with 9 bases matching TRBD2. Germline CDR1 and CDR2: SNHLY and FYNNEI. The CDR3 length is 20 residues. The V and J ends lost 3 bases and 4 bases, in that order; junction bases with no gene match: 21. The CDR3 nucleotides read TGTGCCAGCAGTGAGATCGGGCCTTCGGGGACTAGCAAGACGAGAGAGACCCAGTACTTC. This encodes CASSEIGPSGTSKTRETQYF.

Ten or more counts support this clonotype. The CDR3 sequence is CASSPGRGIGEKLFF. The CDR3 coding sequence is TGTGCCAGCTCCCCCGGGAGGGGCATTGGTGAAAAACTGTTTTTT. The rearrangement uses TRBV12-3 or TRBV12-4 and TRBJ1-4; perhaps TRBD1 as D (5 bases). Trimming stripped 8 bases from V and 7 bases from J, with 20 bases between. The CDR3 consists of 15 residues.

This clonotype has ten or more counts. The chain recombines TRBV4-2 with TRBJ1-5; D is undetermined. Germline CDR1 is LGHNA and CDR2 is YNFKEQ. V was cut by 1 base and J by 4 bases, with 11 bases left in between. This CDR3 region has 15 residues. This chain's CDR3 is CASSQGLLSNQPQHF. The DNA for the CDR3 is TGTGCCAGCAGCCAAGGTCTTCTAAGTAATCAGCCCCAGCATTTT.

This clonotype was counted many times. This chain links TRBV5-1 with TRBJ2-1; D may be TRBD2 (7 bases). Germline V CDR1 and CDR2: SGHRS, YFSETQ. The CDR3 extends over 16 amino acids. V was clipped by 0 bases and J by 5 bases, with 15 bases between them. For the CDR3, the DNA is TGCGCCAGCAGCTTGGCCGGGGGGCAAGGGCACAATGAGCAGTTCTTC. Amino acids: CASSLAGGQGHNEQFF.

In this sample, this clonotype turned up a few times. The rearrangement links TRBV7-9 to TRBJ2-7, with D unclear. Germline CDR1 is SEHNR and CDR2 is FQNEAQ (reference sequence). The CDR3 spans 15 residues. V shed 0 bases and J shed 3 bases, with 12 bases lying between them. The CDR3 is CASSLAGNLVYEQYF. Here the CDR3 DNA reads TGTGCCAGCAGCTTAGCAGGCAACCTCGTCTACGAGCAGTACTTC. Combining the CDR3 with reference TRBV7-9 and TRBJ2-7 gives the whole variable domain DTGVSQNPRHKITKRGQNVTFRCDPISEHNRLYWYRQTLGQGPEFLTYFQNEAQLEKSRLLSDRFSAERPKGSFSTLEIQRTEQGDSAMYLCASSLAGNLVYEQYFGPGTRLTVT.

The chain joins TRBV6-5 to TRBJ2-2; weak D call: TRBD2 (6 bases). The V and J ends lost 8 bases and 6 bases respectively, with 7 bases between them. CDR3 size: 11 residues. The germline V gene has CDR1 MNHEY and CDR2 SVGAGI. CDR3 amino acids: CASGGSGELFF. In DNA form, the CDR3 reads TGTGCCAGCGGAGGGTCCGGGGAGCTGTTTTTT.